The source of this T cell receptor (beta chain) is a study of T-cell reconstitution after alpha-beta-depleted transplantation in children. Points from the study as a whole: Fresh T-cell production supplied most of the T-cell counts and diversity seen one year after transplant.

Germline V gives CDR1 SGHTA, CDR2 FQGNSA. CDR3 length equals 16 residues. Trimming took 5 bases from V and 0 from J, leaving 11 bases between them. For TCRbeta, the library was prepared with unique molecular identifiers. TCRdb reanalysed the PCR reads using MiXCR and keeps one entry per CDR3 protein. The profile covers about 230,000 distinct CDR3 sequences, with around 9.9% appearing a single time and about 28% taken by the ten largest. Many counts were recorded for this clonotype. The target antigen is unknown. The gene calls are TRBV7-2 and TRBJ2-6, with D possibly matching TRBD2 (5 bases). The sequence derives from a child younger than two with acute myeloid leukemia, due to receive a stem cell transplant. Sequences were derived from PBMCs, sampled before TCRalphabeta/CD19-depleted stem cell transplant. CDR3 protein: CASSPYGDSGANVLTF. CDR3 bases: TGTGCCAGCAGCCCATACGGGGACTCTGGGGCCAACGTCCTGACTTTC.